A single sample gave rise to the 10 T cell receptor beta chains below, sequenced in a study of human T cells and chemical hapten exposure. Unfractionated whole blood was the source of the extracted total RNA. TCRdb redid the calling of the 5' RACE reads with MiXCR, one entry per CDR3 protein. The table records about 140,000 distinct CDR3 sequences, around 4.4% of them present only once. The source is a female donor in good health.

This clonotype was found a few times. This chain links TRBV20-1 with TRBJ2-1; no firm D call. Germline V CDR1 and CDR2: DFQATT, SNEGSKA (reference sequence). V dropped 3 bases and J dropped 4 bases, with 10 bases sitting between them. The length of the CDR3 is 13 residues. CDR3 DNA: TGCAGTGCTAGTGTTCTAAATTACAATGAGCAGTTCTTC. It encodes CSASVLNYNEQFF.

This clonotype was found many times. V usage is TRBV7-9 and J usage is TRBJ2-3; the D gene is possibly TRBD2 (7 bases). CDR1 is SEHNR, CDR2 FQNEAQ, per germline (reference sequence). The length of the CDR3 is 12 residues. V lost 8 bases to trimming and J lost 2 bases, with 8 bases between them. Written as DNA, the CDR3 is TGTGCCAGCCGGGGGGCCACAGATACGCAGTATTTT. It codes for CASRGATDTQYF.

This clonotype was counted at least ten times. This sequence joins TRBV25-1 and TRBJ2-3, with 9 nucleotides matching TRBD2. V gave up 9 bases and J gave up 6 bases; unmatched junction bases: 10. The CDR3 spans 14 residues. CDR1 MGHDK and CDR2 SYGVNS come from the germline V gene. The CDR3 reads CASTLAGSWDTQYF. The CDR3 region has the DNA TGTGCCAGTACCCTAGCGGGGAGCTGGGATACGCAGTATTTT.

The chain carries TRBV28 and TRBJ2-1, with 8 bases that match TRBD2. Germline V gene sequence: CDR1 MDHEN, CDR2 SYDVKM. CDR3 length: 14 amino acids. J lost 8 bases, V lost 3 bases, and 6 bases had no gene match. CDR3 amino acids: CASSFGLANDEQFF. CDR3 DNA: TGTGCCAGCAGTTTCGGACTAGCAAACGATGAGCAGTTCTTC.

In its sample, this clonotype was seen many times. The CDR3 region is CSAGPAGPTDTQYF. In DNA, the CDR3 is TGCAGTGCTGGCCCAGCGGGTCCCACAGATACGCAGTATTTT. This chain uses TRBV20-1 with TRBJ2-3; D perhaps matches TRBD2 (6 bases). Germline V gene data show CDR1 as DFQATT and CDR2 as SNEGSKA (reference sequence). The CDR3 extends over 14 amino acids. V was trimmed by 5 bases and J by 2 bases, leaving 14 bases between them.

This clonotype occurred a few times. This rearrangement joins TRBV5-4 to TRBJ2-7; D gene unclear. CDR3 size: 14 residues. V dropped 3 bases and J dropped 1 base, with 11 bases sitting between them. Germline V CDR1 and CDR2: SGHNT, YYREEE (reference sequence). Here the CDR3 reads CASSSPQASYEQYF. Here the CDR3 DNA reads TGTGCCAGCAGCTCCCCTCAGGCATCCTACGAGCAGTACTTC.

In its sample, this clonotype was seen many times. The chain employs TRBV6-5 and TRBJ1-1; a weak D match, TRBD1 (5 bases). Trimming removed 0 bases from V and 7 bases from J, with 15 bases in between. Germline loops: CDR1 MNHEY, CDR2 SVGAGI. This CDR3 is built from 15 residues. The CDR3 loop is CASSYSRTGLGEAFF. CDR3 nucleotide sequence: TGTGCCAGCAGTTACTCCAGGACGGGACTCGGTGAAGCTTTCTTT.

This clonotype was observed at least ten times. This sequence joins TRBV4-2 and TRBJ2-5, with 11 bases that match TRBD2. V lost 1 base, J lost 1 base, and 5 bases stayed unmatched. The germline V gene encodes CDR1 LGHNA and CDR2 YNFKEQ. CDR3 length: 17 residues. The CDR3 coding sequence is TGTGCCAGCAGCCAAGGGACTAGCGGGTTACGCCAAGAGACCCAGTACTTC. Its protein is CASSQGTSGLRQETQYF.

This clonotype was found many times. The genes are TRBV7-8 and TRBJ1-5; D gene unclear. This CDR3 is 14 amino acids long. Germline V gene lookup returns CDR1 SGHVS and CDR2 FQNEAQ. V lost 6 bases and J lost 4, with 13 bases in between. CDR3 residues: CASSFLPVNQPQHF. CDR3 nucleotides: TGTGCCAGCAGTTTCTTACCTGTTAATCAGCCCCAGCATTTT. Using reference TRBV7-8 and TRBJ1-5 for the parts outside the CDR3, the full variable domain is GAGVSQSPRYKVAKRGQDVALRCDPISGHVSLFWYQQALGQGPEFLTYFQNEAQLDKSGLPSDRFFAERPEGSVSTLKIQRTQQEDSAVYLCASSFLPVNQPQHFGDGTRLSIL.

There are many counts of this clonotype. The rearrangement uses TRBV20-1 and TRBJ1-2; D remains ambiguous. The V gene's germline CDR1 is DFQATT and CDR2 SNEGSKA (reference sequence). This CDR3 has 11 residues. Trimming removed 6 bases from V and 4 bases from J, with 9 bases in between. CDR3 coding DNA: TGCAGTGCCGGTCGGAGCTATGGCTACACCTTC. Translation: CSAGRSYGYTF.